The clone carrying this T cell receptor (beta chain) was picked up many times. This specimen comes from a study of T cells in Graves' hyperthyroidism and ophthalmopathy. Researchers amplified the TCR beta CDR3 regions from RNA transcripts. Carried out on the TCR CDR3, a first-round RT-PCR used the HTBI primer set. TCRdb re-derived calls from the multiplex PCR reads in MiXCR, one entry per CDR3 protein. This table holds 600,000 to 900,000 distinct CDR3 sequences, about a sixth found once. CDR1 is SNHLY, CDR2 FYNNEI, per germline. The CDR3 is 13 amino acids. V was clipped by 3 bases and J by 5 bases, with 8 bases between them.

The TCR sequence derives from a man between 18 and 35 years old with Graves' hyperthyroidism. The chain employs TRBV2 and TRBJ1-5; D call uncertain. Sequenced sample: blood. CDR3 sequence reads: CASSDGGYQPQHF. CDR3 sequence (DNA): TGTGCCAGCAGTGACGGAGGATATCAGCCCCAGCATTTT.